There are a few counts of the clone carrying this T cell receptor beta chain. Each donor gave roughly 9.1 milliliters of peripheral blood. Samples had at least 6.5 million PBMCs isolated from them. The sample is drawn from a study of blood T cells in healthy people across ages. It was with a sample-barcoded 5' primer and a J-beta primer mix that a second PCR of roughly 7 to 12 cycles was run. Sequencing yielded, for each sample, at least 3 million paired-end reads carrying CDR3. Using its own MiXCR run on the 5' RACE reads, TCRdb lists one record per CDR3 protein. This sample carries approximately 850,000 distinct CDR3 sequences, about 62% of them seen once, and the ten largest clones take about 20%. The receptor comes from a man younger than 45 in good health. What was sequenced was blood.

The CDR3 DNA reads as TGTGCCATCAGTGAGTCGTTTCTTGCTCGCGAGCAGTACTTC. Translating it yields CAISESFLAREQYF. The rearrangement uses TRBV10-3 and TRBJ2-4, with unresolved D. The end of the DNA aligns better with TRBJ2-7, so the J call may be wrong. The V gene's germline CDR1 is ENHRY and CDR2 SYGVKD. The CDR3 sequence is 14 residues long.